This TCR beta chain was sequenced during a study of patients and donors after allogeneic stem cell transplantation. The CDR3 sequence is 18 residues long. Trimming cost V 5 bases and J 0 bases; bases outside gene matches: 4. TCRdb called the RT-PCR reads again in MiXCR, with one record for every CDR3 protein. The sample has 920,000 or so distinct CDR3 sequences; approximately 18% are singletons. This TCR came from a human donor who was either an allogeneic HSCT recipient or a stem cell or donor lymphocyte infusion donor (not recorded which). It is not recorded whose cells these are; they may come from a transplant donor. Sequencing was performed on blood, either unsorted or a sorted T cell fraction (not recorded which). The chain uses TRBV12-3 or TRBV12-4 and TRBJ2-2; 15 bases map to TRBD2. The CDR3 is CASSGGLAGGPNTGELFF. As DNA, the CDR3 is TGTGCCAGCAGTGGTGGACTAGCGGGGGGGCCGAACACCGGGGAGCTGTTTTTT.